This TCR beta chain was sequenced for a study of shared clonotypes between healthy human individuals. Repertoires were generated with immunoSEQ multiplex PCR, while TCRdb's copy carries only in-frame clones and drops some. Found here are 2 million to 2.5 million clones, around 95% of them singletons; the top ten hold around 0.13%. This CDR3 has 17 amino acids. Trimming stripped 11 bases from V and 9 bases from J, with 32 bases between. The germline CDR1 and CDR2 sequences are LGHNT and FRNRAP. The TCR was taken from a man aged 18 to 30 in good health. The chain recombines TRBV12-5 with TRBJ1-5; D ambiguous. The specimen was naive CD4+ T cells sorted from blood. Subset reported: CD45RA+ positively selected. CDR3 region: CAFKEGASGVRNGPQHF. CDR3 nucleotides: TGTGCTTTTAAAGAGGGAGCGAGTGGCGTTCGGAATGGGCCCCAGCATTTT.